The rows below give T cell receptor beta chains drawn from one sample of a study of CD8 T cells in Susac syndrome. In TCRdb, the immunoSEQ multiplex PCR reads were re-called with MiXCR into one record per CDR3 protein. Found here are some 240,000 distinct CDR3 sequences, 90% to 96% of them singletons; the top ten hold approximately 0.1%. Sequencing was carried out using CD4+ T cells from PBMCs. The receptors shown here come from a human donor with Susac syndrome. The CDR3 runs from the conserved cysteine through the conserved F or W. The order of the fields is V gene, clone size, J gene, CDR3 length, D gene, CDR3 protein, CDR3 DNA. The D gene is left open where the match is weak. Size tells how often a clone was seen (once, few, many) or the class of an expanded clone, and some rows leave it out.

V gene: TRBV14
clone size: NA
J gene: TRBJ1-3
CDR3 length: 14
D gene: NA
CDR3 protein: CASAATDSGNTIYF
CDR3 DNA: TGTGCCAGCGCCGCGACCGACTCTGGAAACACCATATATTTT

V gene: TRBV3-1
clone size: NA
J gene: TRBJ1-1
CDR3 length: 14
D gene: NA
CDR3 protein: CASSFGGANTEAFF
CDR3 DNA: TGTGCCAGCAGCTTTGGGGGGGCGAACACTGAAGCTTTCTTT

V gene: TRBV20-1
clone size: once
J gene: TRBJ2-6
CDR3 length: 16
D gene: NA
CDR3 protein: CSAKRTPGTGANVLTF
CDR3 DNA: TGCAGTGCTAAGAGGACCCCCGGGACAGGGGCCAACGTCCTGACTTTC

V gene: TRBV20-1
clone size: NA
J gene: TRBJ1-4
CDR3 length: 13
D gene: NA
CDR3 protein: CSASDRYNEKLFF
CDR3 DNA: TGCAGTGCAAGCGACCGTTACAATGAAAAACTGTTTTTT

V gene: TRBV20-1
clone size: NA
J gene: TRBJ2-7
CDR3 length: 13
D gene: NA
CDR3 protein: CSASTSSYYEQYF
CDR3 DNA: TGCAGTGCTAGTACAAGCAGCTACTACGAGCAGTACTTC

V gene: TRBV20-1
clone size: NA
J gene: TRBJ2-7
CDR3 length: 14
D gene: TRBD2
CDR3 protein: CSARGPSGIYEQYF
CDR3 DNA: TGCAGTGCCCGCGGTCCTAGCGGGATCTACGAGCAGTACTTC

V gene: TRBV20-1
clone size: NA
J gene: TRBJ1-5
CDR3 length: 14
D gene: TRBD1
CDR3 protein: CSASLDRGSQPQHF
CDR3 DNA: TGCAGTGCTAGTTTGGACAGGGGCAGTCAGCCCCAGCATTTT

V gene: TRBV28
clone size: NA
J gene: TRBJ2-7
CDR3 length: 13
D gene: TRBD1
CDR3 protein: CASSTEQGGEQYF
CDR3 DNA: TGTGCCAGCAGTACCGAACAGGGGGGCGAGCAGTACTTC

V gene: TRBV24-1
clone size: NA
J gene: TRBJ2-1
CDR3 length: 16
D gene: TRBD1
CDR3 protein: CATSGPPGQGANEQFF
CDR3 DNA: TGTGCCACCAGTGGTCCACCGGGACAGGGTGCGAATGAGCAGTTCTTC

V gene: TRBV7-9
clone size: NA
J gene: TRBJ1-1
CDR3 length: 11
D gene: NA
CDR3 protein: CASSLGGARNF
CDR3 DNA: TGTGCCAGCAGCTTAGGAGGGGCCCGAAACTTT

V gene: TRBV30
clone size: few
J gene: TRBJ2-3
CDR3 length: 11
D gene: NA
CDR3 protein: CAWSVGDTQYF
CDR3 DNA: TGTGCCTGGAGTGTCGGAGATACGCAGTATTTT

V gene: TRBV5-1
clone size: once
J gene: TRBJ1-1
CDR3 length: 12
D gene: NA
CDR3 protein: CASSPTSSGAFF
CDR3 DNA: TGCGCCAGCAGCCCGACTAGTTCAGGAGCTTTCTTT

V gene: TRBV20-1
clone size: NA
J gene: TRBJ2-5
CDR3 length: 10
D gene: NA
CDR3 protein: CSARTETQYF
CDR3 DNA: TGCAGTGCTAGGACCGAGACCCAGTACTTC

V gene: TRBV18
clone size: NA
J gene: TRBJ2-7
CDR3 length: 14
D gene: NA
CDR3 protein: CASSPGGPGYGQYF
CDR3 DNA: TGTGCCAGCTCACCTGGAGGGCCCGGGTACGGACAGTACTTC

V gene: TRBV7-9
clone size: NA
J gene: TRBJ1-5
CDR3 length: 17
D gene: TRBD1
CDR3 protein: CASSLYLGTAGNQPQHF
CDR3 DNA: TGTGCCAGCAGCTTATATCTGGGGACAGCCGGGAATCAGCCCCAGCATTTT

V gene: TRBV30
clone size: once
J gene: TRBJ1-4
CDR3 length: 14
D gene: TRBD1
CDR3 protein: CAWNRDRGNEKLFF
CDR3 DNA: TGTGCCTGGAATCGGGACAGGGGCAATGAAAAACTGTTTTTT

V gene: TRBV20-1
clone size: once
J gene: TRBJ2-5
CDR3 length: 13
D gene: NA
CDR3 protein: CSATLWGEETQYF
CDR3 DNA: TGCAGTGCCACCCTTTGGGGGGAAGAGACCCAGTACTTC

V gene: TRBV29-1
clone size: NA
J gene: TRBJ2-1
CDR3 length: 13
D gene: TRBD1
CDR3 protein: CSVAGQGVNEQFF
CDR3 DNA: TGCAGCGTAGCGGGACAGGGCGTCAATGAGCAGTTCTTC

V gene: TRBV19
clone size: NA
J gene: TRBJ2-1
CDR3 length: 15
D gene: NA
CDR3 protein: CASLSSGAPYNEQFF
CDR3 DNA: TGTGCCAGTTTGTCGAGCGGAGCACCGTACAATGAGCAGTTCTTC

V gene: TRBV5-1
clone size: NA
J gene: TRBJ2-3
CDR3 length: 15
D gene: NA
CDR3 protein: CASSPGTRSTDTQYF
CDR3 DNA: TGCGCCAGCAGCCCCGGGACTCGCAGCACAGATACGCAGTATTTT

V gene: TRBV29-1
clone size: NA
J gene: TRBJ2-3
CDR3 length: 14
D gene: NA
CDR3 protein: CSVVAPGSTDTQYF
CDR3 DNA: TGCAGCGTCGTTGCGCCGGGGAGCACAGATACGCAGTATTTT

V gene: TRBV30
clone size: NA
J gene: TRBJ2-1
CDR3 length: 13
D gene: NA
CDR3 protein: CAWSVQGGGEQFF
CDR3 DNA: TGTGCCTGGAGTGTACAAGGAGGCGGAGAGCAGTTCTTC

V gene: TRBV4-1
clone size: NA
J gene: TRBJ2-7
CDR3 length: 16
D gene: NA
CDR3 protein: CASSQETDGITYEQYF
CDR3 DNA: TGCGCCAGCAGCCAAGAAACGGACGGAATAACCTACGAGCAGTACTTC

V gene: TRBV14
clone size: NA
J gene: TRBJ2-7
CDR3 length: 15
D gene: TRBD2
CDR3 protein: CASSHPGLGVHEQYF
CDR3 DNA: TGTGCCAGCAGCCACCCGGGACTAGGTGTACACGAGCAGTACTTC

V gene: TRBV19
clone size: NA
J gene: TRBJ2-4
CDR3 length: 13
D gene: NA
CDR3 protein: CASSRPESNIQYF
CDR3 DNA: TGTGCCAGTAGTCGTCCGGAGTCAAACATTCAGTACTTC

V gene: TRBV30
clone size: NA
J gene: TRBJ1-1
CDR3 length: 13
D gene: NA
CDR3 protein: CAWRWIANTEAFF
CDR3 DNA: TGTGCCTGGAGATGGATCGCGAACACTGAAGCTTTCTTT

V gene: TRBV29-1
clone size: NA
J gene: TRBJ2-3
CDR3 length: 13
D gene: NA
CDR3 protein: CSTVGLASDTQYF
CDR3 DNA: TGCAGCACAGTCGGGCTAGCTTCAGATACGCAGTATTTT

V gene: TRBV21-1
clone size: NA
J gene: TRBJ1-5
CDR3 length: 12
D gene: NA
CDR3 protein: CASTQGKQPQHF
CDR3 DNA: TGTGCCAGTACTCAGGGGAAACAGCCCCAGCATTTT

V gene: TRBV11-2
clone size: NA
J gene: TRBJ2-7
CDR3 length: 13
D gene: NA
CDR3 protein: CASSPRVWYEQYF
CDR3 DNA: TGTGCCAGCAGTCCCAGGGTCTGGTACGAGCAGTACTTC

V gene: TRBV12-3/TRBV12-4
clone size: NA
J gene: TRBJ1-5
CDR3 length: 15
D gene: TRBD1
CDR3 protein: CASSHGGQGNQPQHF
CDR3 DNA: TGTGCCAGCAGTCATGGGGGACAGGGTAACCAGCCCCAGCATTTT

V gene: TRBV29-1
clone size: NA
J gene: TRBJ2-7
CDR3 length: 17
D gene: NA
CDR3 protein: CSVRRDESGQSSYEQYF
CDR3 DNA: TGCAGCGTTAGGAGGGATGAGTCGGGACAGAGCTCCTACGAGCAGTACTTC

V gene: TRBV29-1
clone size: NA
J gene: TRBJ2-5
CDR3 length: 14
D gene: NA
CDR3 protein: CSVKGGPSQETQYF
CDR3 DNA: TGCAGCGTGAAAGGGGGTCCGAGTCAAGAGACCCAGTACTTC

V gene: TRBV6-1
clone size: NA
J gene: TRBJ2-7
CDR3 length: 13
D gene: NA
CDR3 protein: CASASAELGQQYF
CDR3 DNA: TGTGCCAGCGCATCAGCGGAGCTAGGGCAGCAGTACTTC

V gene: TRBV11-2
clone size: once
J gene: TRBJ2-7
CDR3 length: 14
D gene: TRBD1
CDR3 protein: CASSEPGTGSEQYF
CDR3 DNA: TGTGCCAGCAGCGAACCCGGGACAGGGAGCGAGCAGTACTTC

V gene: TRBV9
clone size: NA
J gene: TRBJ2-5
CDR3 length: 15
D gene: NA
CDR3 protein: CASSPRLARQETQYF
CDR3 DNA: TGTGCCAGCAGCCCCCGACTCGCCCGCCAAGAGACCCAGTACTTC

V gene: TRBV9
clone size: once
J gene: TRBJ1-1
CDR3 length: 15
D gene: NA
CDR3 protein: CASSYLQGWNTEAFF
CDR3 DNA: TGTGCCAGCAGCTATCTACAGGGTTGGAACACTGAAGCTTTCTTT

V gene: TRBV3-1
clone size: NA
J gene: TRBJ2-4
CDR3 length: 16
D gene: NA
CDR3 protein: CASSQDHQGPKNIQYF
CDR3 DNA: TGTGCCAGCAGCCAAGATCATCAGGGCCCCAAAAACATTCAGTACTTC

V gene: TRBV28
clone size: NA
J gene: TRBJ2-5
CDR3 length: 14
D gene: NA
CDR3 protein: CASRSRDFQETQYF
CDR3 DNA: TGTGCCAGCAGATCCCGGGACTTCCAAGAGACCCAGTACTTC

V gene: TRBV18
clone size: NA
J gene: TRBJ1-1
CDR3 length: 12
D gene: NA
CDR3 protein: CASSSRNTEAFF
CDR3 DNA: TGTGCCAGCTCATCCAGGAACACTGAAGCTTTCTTT

V gene: TRBV4-2
clone size: NA
J gene: TRBJ2-5
CDR3 length: 16
D gene: NA
CDR3 protein: CASSQDLREGRETQYF
CDR3 DNA: TGTGCCAGCAGCCAAGACCTCAGGGAAGGGAGGGAGACCCAGTACTTC

V gene: TRBV3-1
clone size: NA
J gene: TRBJ1-5
CDR3 length: 15
D gene: NA
CDR3 protein: CASSQDRARNQPQHF
CDR3 DNA: TGTGCCAGCAGCCAAGACAGGGCTCGCAATCAGCCCCAGCATTTT

V gene: TRBV20-1
clone size: NA
J gene: TRBJ2-1
CDR3 length: 15
D gene: TRBD2
CDR3 protein: CSAQRLAAAYNEQFF
CDR3 DNA: TGCAGTGCGCAAAGACTAGCGGCCGCCTACAATGAGCAGTTCTTC

V gene: TRBV20-1
clone size: NA
J gene: TRBJ2-1
CDR3 length: 14
D gene: NA
CDR3 protein: CSARLAKSYNEQFF
CDR3 DNA: TGCAGTGCTAGGCTAGCGAAATCCTACAATGAGCAGTTCTTC

V gene: TRBV21-1
clone size: once
J gene: TRBJ1-4
CDR3 length: 9
D gene: NA
CDR3 protein: CASSIRLFF
CDR3 DNA: TGTGCCAGCAGCATCAGGTTGTTTTTT

V gene: TRBV3-1
clone size: NA
J gene: TRBJ2-7
CDR3 length: 14
D gene: NA
CDR3 protein: CASSQAYGGYEQYF
CDR3 DNA: TGTGCCAGCAGCCAAGCGTACGGCGGTTACGAGCAGTACTTC

V gene: TRBV12-3/TRBV12-4
clone size: NA
J gene: TRBJ2-1
CDR3 length: 14
D gene: NA
CDR3 protein: CASSFGGLYNEQFF
CDR3 DNA: TGTGCCAGCAGTTTTGGGGGCCTGTACAATGAGCAGTTCTTC